This TCR beta chain was recovered during a study of T-cell memory formation after mild COVID-19. Study as a whole: Clusters of TCRs were largely donor specific.

Broader study findings: The main location of contracting CD4+ clones was CM and EM, and that of contracting CD8+ clones was EMRA. There were some responding clones in pre-infection memory, which suggested that cross-reactive memory had joined. A second wave expanding day 15 to 37 was CD4+-biased; contracting clones were balanced.

The length of the CDR3 is 13 residues. The V gene's germline CDR1 is SGHTA and CDR2 FQGNSA. The V and J ends lost 5 bases and 5 bases respectively, with 9 bases between them. In the case of this clonotype: The antigen is undetermined.

TCRdb independently ran MiXCR on the 5' RACE reads; one entry per CDR3 protein. The sample includes a few hundred thousand distinct CDR3 sequences, approximately 14% of them seen just once. The sequence was obtained from a man between 18 and 29 years old who had mild COVID-19 (a few samples of this study predate the infection). Cell type and time point are not known. The rearrangement links TRBV7-2 to TRBJ1-4; no reliable D call. Material: PBMCs or a T cell subset sorted from them (not recorded which). CDR3 coding DNA: TGTGCCAGCAGCCCCCGGATCAATGAAAAACTGTTTTTT. It codes for CASSPRINEKLFF. Filled out from reference TRBV7-2 and TRBJ1-4, the complete variable domain reads GAGVSQSPSNKVTEKGKDVELRCDPISGHTALYWYRQSLGQGLEFLIYFQGNSAPDKSGLPSDRFSAERTGGSVSTLTIQRTQQEDSAVYLCASSPRINEKLFFGSGTQLSVL.